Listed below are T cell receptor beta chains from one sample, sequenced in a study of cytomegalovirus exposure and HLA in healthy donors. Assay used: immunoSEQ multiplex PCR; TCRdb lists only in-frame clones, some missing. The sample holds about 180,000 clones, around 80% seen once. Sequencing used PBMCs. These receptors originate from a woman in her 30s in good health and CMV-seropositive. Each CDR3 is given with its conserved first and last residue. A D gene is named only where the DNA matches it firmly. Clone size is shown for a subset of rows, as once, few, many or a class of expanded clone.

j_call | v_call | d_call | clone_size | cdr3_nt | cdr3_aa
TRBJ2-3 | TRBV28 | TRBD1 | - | TGTGCCAGCAACTTCCTATCGGGACAGGGCAGCACAGATACGCAGTATTTT | CASNFLSGQGSTDTQYF
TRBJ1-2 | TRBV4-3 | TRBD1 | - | TGCGCCAGCAGCCGGGGACAGGGCTATGGCTACACCTTC | CASSRGQGYGYTF
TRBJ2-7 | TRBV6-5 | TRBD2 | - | TGTGCCAGCAGTTACCGGGGGGCCTACGAGCAGTACTTC | CASSYRGAYEQYF
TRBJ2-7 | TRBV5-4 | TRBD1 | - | TGTGCCAGCAGCAGATTCACCGGGACAGGGGGCTCCAGCTCCTACGAGCAGTACTTC | CASSRFTGTGGSSSYEQYF
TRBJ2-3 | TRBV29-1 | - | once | TGCAGCGCCTCTGCTACGGGGGGCGAGGATACGCAGTATTTT | CSASATGGEDTQYF
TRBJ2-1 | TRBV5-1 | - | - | TGCGCCAGCAGCTTGGACGGGGGGCCTGGGGATGAGCAGTTCTTC | CASSLDGGPGDEQFF
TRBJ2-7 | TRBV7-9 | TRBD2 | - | TGTGCCAGCAGCGAACTAGCGGGGGGGCTCTACGAGCAGTACTTC | CASSELAGGLYEQYF
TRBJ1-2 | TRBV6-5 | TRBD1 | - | TGTGCCAGCAGTTACGCCGGGACAGGGGAGCACTATGGCTACACCTTC | CASSYAGTGEHYGYTF
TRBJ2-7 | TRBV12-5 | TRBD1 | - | TGTGCTAGTGATCCGACAGGGGGCCACGACGAGCAGTACTTC | CASDPTGGHDEQYF
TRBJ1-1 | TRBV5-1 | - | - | TGCGCCAGCAGCCTGGGAAGTGCCAGGAACACTGAAGCTTTCTTT | CASSLGSARNTEAFF
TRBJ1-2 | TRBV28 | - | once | TGTGCCAGCAGTGCACGCCGGGACTATGGCTACACCTTC | CASSARRDYGYTF
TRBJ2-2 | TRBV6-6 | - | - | TGTGCCAGCAGTTACACGGGGACCGGGGAGCTGTTTTTT | CASSYTGTGELFF
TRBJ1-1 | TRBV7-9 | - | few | TGTGCCAGCAGCCCCGAACATCTAGAGAACACTGAAGCTTTCTTT | CASSPEHLENTEAFF
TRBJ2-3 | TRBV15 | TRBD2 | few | TGTGCCACCAGCAGAGATCGGGGAGCGGGGGTCACAGATACGCAGTATTTT | CATSRDRGAGVTDTQYF
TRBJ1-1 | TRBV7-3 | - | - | TGTGCCAGCAGCCCTGGGGGAGGGGGGAACACTGAAGCTTTCTTT | CASSPGGGGNTEAFF
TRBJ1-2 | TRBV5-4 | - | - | TGTGCCAGCAGCTTTGCAGGGGTCGATGGCTACACCTTC | CASSFAGVDGYTF
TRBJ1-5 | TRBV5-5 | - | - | TGTGCCAGCAGCTCTAACAGGGTCAATCAGCCCCAGCATTTT | CASSSNRVNQPQHF
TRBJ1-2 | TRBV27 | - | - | TGCGCCAGCAGGGCAGACAGTTTCAATGGCTACACCTTC | CASRADSFNGYTF
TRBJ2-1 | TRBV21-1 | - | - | TGTGCCAGCAACAACCCACCGACTAGCGGGGGTTACAATGAGCAGTTCTTC | CASNNPPTSGGYNEQFF
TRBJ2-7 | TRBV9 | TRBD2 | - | TGTGCCAGCAGCGGGACCAACCAGCGGGGGACGTTTGAGCAGTACTTC | CASSGTNQRGTFEQYF
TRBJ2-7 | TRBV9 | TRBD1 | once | TGTGCCAGCAGCCATGGGACAGGGGGCTACGAGCAGTACTTC | CASSHGTGGYEQYF
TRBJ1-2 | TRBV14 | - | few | TGTGCCAGCAGCCCCCAGAAAAACTATGGCTACACCTTC | CASSPQKNYGYTF
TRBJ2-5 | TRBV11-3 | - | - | TGTGCCAGCAGCGCGCGCAGGGGACATCAAGAGACCCAGTACTTC | CASSARRGHQETQYF
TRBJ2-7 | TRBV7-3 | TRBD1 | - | TGTGCCAGCAGCTTAAACAGGACAGGGGAAACCTACGAGCAGTACTTC | CASSLNRTGETYEQYF
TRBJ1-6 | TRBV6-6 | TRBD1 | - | TGTGCCAGCAGCCGGACAGGGGAGATTTCACCCCTCCACTTT | CASSRTGEISPLHF
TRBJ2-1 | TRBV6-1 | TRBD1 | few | TGTGCCAGCACCTTAGACAGGGGGGATGAGCAGTTCTTC | CASTLDRGDEQFF
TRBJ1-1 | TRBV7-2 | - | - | TGTGCCAGCAGCTTAGCTACGGTGAGGGCTGAAGCTTTCTTT | CASSLATVRAEAFF
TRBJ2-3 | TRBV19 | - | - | TGTGCCAGTAAGGTCCGAGACTCTAGCACAGATACGCAGTATTTT | CASKVRDSSTDTQYF
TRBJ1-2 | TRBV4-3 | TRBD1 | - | TGCGCCAGCAGCCAAGAAATCTCACAGGGGACTAACTATGGCTACACCTTC | CASSQEISQGTNYGYTF
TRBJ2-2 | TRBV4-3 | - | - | TGCGCCAGCAGCCAATTGACTAGTGGGGAGCTGTTTTTT | CASSQLTSGELFF
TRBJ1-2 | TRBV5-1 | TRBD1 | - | TGCGCCAGCAGCCCCGTTACCGGGACAGGGAATGGCTACACCTTC | CASSPVTGTGNGYTF
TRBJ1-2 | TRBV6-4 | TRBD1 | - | TGTGCCAGCAGTAGAGGGACAGGGATGGATGGCTACACCTTC | CASSRGTGMDGYTF
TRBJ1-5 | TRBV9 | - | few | TGTGCCAGCAGCGTAGAGAGGTCTAGCAATCAGCCCCAGCATTTT | CASSVERSSNQPQHF
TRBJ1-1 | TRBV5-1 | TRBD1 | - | TGCGCCAGCAGCTTGCGGCAGGGGGCGCGCGGTGAAGCTTTCTTT | CASSLRQGARGEAFF
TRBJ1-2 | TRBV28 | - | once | TGTGCCAGCAGGTCGCCGGGACCGGGGGTTGGCTACACCTTC | CASRSPGPGVGYTF
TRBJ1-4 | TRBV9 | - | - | TGTGCCAGCAGCGTAGGGGCTGCAACTAATGAAAAACTGTTTTTT | CASSVGAATNEKLFF